The 12 T cell receptor beta chains presented below share a single source sample, sequenced in a study of blood T cells in healthy people across ages. Alongside a J-beta primer mix, a sample-barcoded 5' primer served in a second PCR lasting about 6 to 11 cycles. Using its own MiXCR run on the 5' RACE reads, TCRdb lists one record per CDR3 protein. Among roughly 1,800,000 distinct CDR3 sequences listed, 40% to 55% were seen once. Sequencing input: blood. These receptors originate from a woman between 35 and 50 years old in good health.

There are a few counts of this clonotype. CDR3 sequence (DNA): TGTGCCAGCAGTCCAGGACTAGCGGGGGGGCTAGCAGAGACCCAGTACTTC. Its protein is CASSPGLAGGLAETQYF. V usage is TRBV4-2 and J usage is TRBJ2-5; 15 bases are shared with TRBD2. Trimming took 6 bases from V and 4 from J; bases not matched to a gene: 9. The germline V gene has CDR1 LGHNA and CDR2 YNFKEQ. CDR3 length equals 17 residues.

The J gene is TRBJ1-1, the V gene TRBV4-2; 8 bases map to TRBD1. CDR3 size: 14 residues. Germline CDR1 LGHNA, CDR2 YNFKEQ. V shed 3 bases, J shed 7 bases, and the junction held 7 bases outside the gene matches. The CDR3 DNA sequence: TGTGCCAGCAGCCAGGAGACAGGGGCCCGTGAAGCTTTCTTT. Its protein product is CASSQETGAREAFF.

This chain connects TRBV7-8 to TRBJ1-1, with 7 bases that match TRBD1. Unmatched junction bases numbered 10, after V lost 5 bases and J lost 4 bases. CDR3 length: 15 residues. Germline loops: CDR1 SGHVS, CDR2 FQNEAQ. The CDR3 DNA sequence: TGTGCCAGCAGCCCTCCCCAACAGGGGACCACTGAAGCTTTCTTT. This codes for CASSPPQQGTTEAFF. Complete variable domain (other parts from reference TRBV7-8 and TRBJ1-1): GAGVSQSPRYKVAKRGQDVALRCDPISGHVSLFWYQQALGQGPEFLTYFQNEAQLDKSGLPSDRFFAERPEGSVSTLKIQRTQQEDSAVYLCASSPPQQGTTEAFFGQGTRLTVV.

This clonotype was picked up a small number of times. The genes are TRBV6-5 and TRBJ1-2, with 7 bases identical to TRBD1. The CDR3 extends over 12 amino acids. The germline V gene has CDR1 MNHEY and CDR2 SVGAGI. After removal of 4 bases from V and 8 bases from J, the junction contained 4 bases not matched to a gene. The CDR3 bases are TGTGCCAGCAGTTCCTCGACAGGGGGCTACACCTTC. This translates into CASSSSTGGYTF.

The V call is TRBV7-8, the J call TRBJ2-3; 9 nucleotides match TRBD1. Trimming took 0 bases from V and 6 from J; bases not matched to a gene: 4. This CDR3 has 15 residues. Per the germline V gene, CDR1 is SGHVS and CDR2 is FQNEAQ. The DNA of the CDR3 is TGTGCCAGCAGCTTAGCTCACGGGACAGGGGATACGCAGTATTTT. Translated, it gives CASSLAHGTGDTQYF. Filled out from reference TRBV7-8 and TRBJ2-3, the complete variable domain reads GAGVSQSPRYKVAKRGQDVALRCDPISGHVSLFWYQQALGQGPEFLTYFQNEAQLDKSGLPSDRFFAERPEGSVSTLKIQRTQQEDSAVYLCASSLAHGTGDTQYFGPGTRLTVL.

As for this clonotype: A read error may account for a junction end that differs from germline. This chain links TRBV7-9 with TRBJ2-3; unclear D gene. CDR3 length: 12 residues. The V gene's germline CDR1 is SEHNR and CDR2 FQNEAQ (reference sequence). The CDR3 spells CSSFGSTDTQYF. CDR3 coding DNA: TGTTCCAGCTTCGGTAGCACAGATACGCAGTATTTT. Filled out from reference TRBV7-9 and TRBJ2-3, the complete variable domain reads DTGVSQNPRHKITKRGQNVTFRCDPISEHNRLYWYRQTLGQGPEFLTYFQNEAQLEKSRLLSDRFSAERPKGSFSTLEIQRTEQGDSAMYLCSSFGSTDTQYFGPGTRLTVL.

The rearrangement links TRBV20-1 to TRBJ2-7, with D tentatively TRBD1 (6 bases). The V and J ends lost 6 bases and 9 bases respectively, with 15 bases between them. Looked up from germline, CDR1 is DFQATT and CDR2 is SNEGSKA (reference sequence). The CDR3 has 11 residues. The CDR3 DNA reads TGCAGTGCAAGACAGGCCCCCGGGCAGTACTTC. Protein sequence: CSARQAPGQYF.

The V and J genes are TRBV6-5 and TRBJ2-5; 8 positions agree with TRBD2. After removal of 0 bases from V and 5 bases from J, the junction contained 8 bases not matched to a gene. The germline V gene has CDR1 MNHEY and CDR2 SVGAGI. CDR3 length: 16 amino acids. The DNA for the CDR3 is TGTGCCAGCAGTTACTCAGGCGGCGGGGGGTTCGAGACCCAGTACTTC. It encodes CASSYSGGGGFETQYF.

The rearrangement joins TRBV20-1 to TRBJ1-2; maybe TRBD1 (5 bases). This CDR3 contains 13 residues. Looked up from germline, CDR1 is DFQATT and CDR2 is SNEGSKA (reference sequence). Trimming shortened V by 5 bases and J by 2 bases, and 12 bases separated the two germline ends. For the CDR3, the DNA is TGCAGTGCTGAATACAGGTCGAACTATGGCTACACCTTC. Encoded protein: CSAEYRSNYGYTF.

Only one count was recorded for this clonotype. The rearrangement links TRBV7-2 to TRBJ2-2, with a tentative D call TRBD2 (7 bases). The CDR3 has 16 residues. V dropped 7 bases and J dropped 6 bases, with 21 bases sitting between them. Germline CDR1 is SGHTA and CDR2 is FQGNSA. The chain's CDR3 is CASTRQSGTSSGELFF. The CDR3, as DNA: TGTGCCAGCACCAGACAGAGCGGGACATCCTCCGGGGAGCTGTTTTTT. The variable domain in full, completed from reference TRBV7-2 and TRBJ2-2, reads GAGVSQSPSNKVTEKGKDVELRCDPISGHTALYWYRQSLGQGLEFLIYFQGNSAPDKSGLPSDRFSAERTGGSVSTLTIQRTQQEDSAVYLCASTRQSGTSSGELFFGEGSRLTVL.

The chain links TRBV5-1 to TRBJ1-4, with 11 bases matching TRBD1. The germline gives CDR1 SGHRS, CDR2 YFSETQ. The junction had 10 bases not matched to a gene; V was cut back by 6 bases and J by 6 bases. The CDR3 loop spans 16 amino acids. CDR3 DNA sequence: TGCGCCAGCACTTTGGGACCGGGACAGGGGGATGAAAAACTGTTTTTT. It encodes CASTLGPGQGDEKLFF.

V gene TRBV7-3 combines with J gene TRBJ2-1, with D uncertain. The length of the CDR3 is 14 residues. CDR1 and CDR2 from the germline V gene are SGHTA and FQGTGA. V was shortened by 2 bases and J by 6 bases, with 11 bases between the two germline ends. The CDR3 region is CASSLGLVSNEQFF. The CDR3 DNA follows: TGTGCCAGCAGCTTAGGGCTGGTAAGCAATGAGCAGTTCTTC.